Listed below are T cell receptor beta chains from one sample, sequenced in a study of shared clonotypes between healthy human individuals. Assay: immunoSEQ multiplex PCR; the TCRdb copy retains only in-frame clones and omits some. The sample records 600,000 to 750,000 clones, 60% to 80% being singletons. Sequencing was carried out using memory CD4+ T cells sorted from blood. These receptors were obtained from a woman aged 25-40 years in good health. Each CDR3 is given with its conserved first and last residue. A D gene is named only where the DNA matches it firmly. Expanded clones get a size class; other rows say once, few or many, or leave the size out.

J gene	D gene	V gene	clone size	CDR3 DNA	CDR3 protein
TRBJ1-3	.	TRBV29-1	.	TGCAGCGCTAAACTCAGGGGACCCTCTGGAAACACCATATATTTT	CSAKLRGPSGNTIYF
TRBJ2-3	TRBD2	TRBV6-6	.	TGTGCCAGCAGTAGGACTAGAGAGTCAGATACGCAGTATTTT	CASSRTRESDTQYF
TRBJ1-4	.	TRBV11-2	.	TGTGCCAGCAGCCTGGGGGTAAATGAAAAACTGTTTTTT	CASSLGVNEKLFF
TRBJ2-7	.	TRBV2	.	TGTGCCAGCAGTGTGAAGTACGAGCAGTACTTC	CASSVKYEQYF
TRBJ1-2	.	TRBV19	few	TGTGCCAGTAGTATAGCAGCGGGTGGCGGCTACACCTTC	CASSIAAGGGYTF
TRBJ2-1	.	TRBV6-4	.	TGTGCCAGCAGTGAGGAGGACTTACCCTACAATGAGCAGTTCTTC	CASSEEDLPYNEQFF
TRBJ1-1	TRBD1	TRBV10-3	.	TGTGCCATCAGTGACCCCGGACAGGGAAGGAACACTGAAGCTTTCTTT	CAISDPGQGRNTEAFF
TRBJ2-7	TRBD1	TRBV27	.	TGTGCCAGCAGTTTGGACAGGGGACCCTACGAGCAGTACTTC	CASSLDRGPYEQYF
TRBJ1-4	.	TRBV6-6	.	TGTGCCAGCAGAAACGGACCGAACGAGGAAAAACTGTTTTTT	CASRNGPNEEKLFF
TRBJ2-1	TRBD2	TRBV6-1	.	TGTGCCAGCAGTGATTTTCCGGGACTAGCGGGGCCCTACAATGAGCAGTTCTTC	CASSDFPGLAGPYNEQFF
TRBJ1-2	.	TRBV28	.	TGTGCCAGCAGTGATCAGCAGAAAGGCTACACCTTC	CASSDQQKGYTF
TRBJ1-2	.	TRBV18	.	TGTGCCAGCTCACAGGCTAACTATGGCTACACCTTC	CASSQANYGYTF
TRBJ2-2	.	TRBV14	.	TGTGCCAGCAGCCCCCAAGGGTTGAGAACCGGGGAGCTGTTTTTT	CASSPQGLRTGELFF
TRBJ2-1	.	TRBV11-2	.	TGTGCCAGCGGCCAGGGGGGTAGCTCCTACAATGAGCAGTTCTTC	CASGQGGSSYNEQFF
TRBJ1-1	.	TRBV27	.	TGTGCCAGCAGTCCAGGAGGGAGGCGGTACAGGATAACTGAAGCTTTCTTT	CASSPGGRRYRITEAFF
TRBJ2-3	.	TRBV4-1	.	TGCGCCAGCAGCCAACGTCGGCTAGCTTCTCGCACAGATACGCAGTATTTT	CASSQRRLASRTDTQYF
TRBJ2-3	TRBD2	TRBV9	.	TGTGCCAGCAGCGGGAGGGGTACGGGGGGTACAGATACGCAGTATTTT	CASSGRGTGGTDTQYF
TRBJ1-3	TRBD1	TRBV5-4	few	TGTGCCAGTTTCCCGCAGGGGGCCGGAAACACCATATATTTT	CASFPQGAGNTIYF
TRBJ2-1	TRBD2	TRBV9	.	TGTGCCAGCAGCACCCGCACTAGCGGGGGGCCGTTAAACAATGAGCAGTTCTTC	CASSTRTSGGPLNNEQFF
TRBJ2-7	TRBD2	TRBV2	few	TGTGCCAGCAGTGAACGGGTTAGCGGGAGATATTTTAGTGAGCAGTACTTC	CASSERVSGRYFSEQYF